This T cell receptor (beta chain) was identified in a study of shared clonotypes between healthy human individuals. Assay used: immunoSEQ multiplex PCR; TCRdb lists only in-frame clones, some missing. Of some 2,500,000 clones in the sample, less than 95% are singletons; the top ten hold around 0.38%. This CDR3 has 15 residues. Germline lookup yields CDR1 MDHEN and CDR2 SYDVKM. V lost 7 bases, J lost 2 bases, and 8 bases stayed unmatched. This clone was seen a few times. What was sequenced was naive CD4+ T cells from PBMCs. Sample subset: CD45RA+ positively selected. This TCR derives from a man aged 18 to 30 in good health. Some clones in this sample may be carry-over from other donors' samples. The chain is built from TRBV28 and TRBJ1-3; 7 nucleotides align to TRBD1. The CDR3 nucleotides are TGTGCCAGCATCCCACAGACAGGGCCTGGAAACACCATATATTTT. Its protein is CASIPQTGPGNTIYF.